The 27 T cell receptor beta chains listed next were all sequenced from one sample in a study of cytomegalovirus exposure and HLA in healthy donors. The PCR used 60 Vbeta and 13 Jbeta primers. Here immunoSEQ multiplex PCR was the method, and the copy in TCRdb shows in-frame clones only, minus some. The sample has some 200,000 clones, 82% seen once. Sequencing input: PBMCs. These receptors were collected from a boy aged 2 to 10 in good health and CMV-seronegative.

V is TRBV9 and J is TRBJ2-3; 7 positions match TRBD2. The germline gives CDR1 SGDLS, CDR2 YYNGEE. This CDR3 region has 15 residues. V gave up 0 bases and J gave up 2 bases; unmatched junction bases: 3. The CDR3 DNA follows: TGTGCCAGCAGCGTAGAAGCGGGGTACACAGATACGCAGTATTTT. It encodes CASSVEAGYTDTQYF.

The rearrangement uses TRBV7-2 and TRBJ2-7, with 8 bases identical to TRBD2. Germline V gene sequence: CDR1 SGHTA, CDR2 FQGNSA. CDR3 length equals 13 residues. V lost 3 bases, J lost 3 bases, and 1 base stayed unmatched. CDR3 nucleotide sequence: TGTGCCAGCAGCTTCCGGGGGGGCTACGAGCAGTACTTC. It translates to CASSFRGGYEQYF.

Only one count was recorded for this clone. The chain is built from TRBV6-1 and TRBJ1-3; D unclear. V lost 6 bases to trimming and J lost 0 bases, with 9 bases between them. The CDR3 totals 14 residues. The germline gives CDR1 MNHNS, CDR2 SASEGT. The CDR3 sequence: CASSWTVSGNTIYF. CDR3 in DNA: TGTGCCAGCAGCTGGACTGTCTCTGGAAACACCATATATTTT.

V usage is TRBV6-5 and J usage is TRBJ2-7; TRBD1 matches at 7 bases. The CDR3 extends over 14 amino acids. Germline CDR1 reads MNHEY; CDR2 reads SVGAGI. Trimming cost V 6 bases and J 2 bases; bases outside gene matches: 7. The DNA for the CDR3 is TGTGCCAGCAGGGTGGACAGGTCCACCTACGAGCAGTACTTC. Protein sequence: CASRVDRSTYEQYF.

V is TRBV10-3 and J is TRBJ2-2; TRBD1 matches at 7 bases. The CDR3 covers 14 residues. V was pared by 4 bases and J by 4 bases, with 3 bases of the junction left unmatched. Germline V gene lookup returns CDR1 ENHRY and CDR2 SYGVKD. DNA for the CDR3: TGTGCCATCAGTGGCTACAGGGGCACCGGGGAGCTGTTTTTT. Translated, it gives CAISGYRGTGELFF.

The chain uses TRBV5-6 and TRBJ1-3; a weak D match, TRBD1 (5 bases). The CDR3 is 16 amino acids. CDR1 and CDR2 (germline): SGHDT, YYEEEE. Trimming shortened V by 5 bases and J by 4 bases, and 19 bases separated the two germline ends. The CDR3 reads CASSSHPTVRGNTIYF. In DNA, the CDR3 is TGTGCCAGCAGTTCACATCCGACAGTGAGGGGAAACACCATATATTTT. The full variable domain, in which reference TRBV5-6 and TRBJ1-3 provide the parts outside the CDR3, is DAGVTQSPTHLIKTRGQQVTLRCSPKSGHDTVSWYQQALGQGPQFIFQYYEEEERQRGNFPDRFSGHQFPNYSSELNVNALLLGDSALYLCASSSHPTVRGNTIYFGEGSWLTVV.

The chain employs TRBV7-2 and TRBJ2-1, with TRBD2 matching 8 bases. The CDR3 has 14 residues. Per the germline V gene, CDR1 is SGHTA and CDR2 is FQGNSA. J gave up 10 bases and V 5 bases, and 10 bases lay outside the gene matches. The chain's CDR3 is CASSRHGGADEQFF. The CDR3 bases are TGTGCCAGCAGCAGGCACGGGGGGGCCGACGAGCAGTTCTTC.

The rearrangement joins TRBV9 to TRBJ1-1, with D unclear. V lost 4 bases to trimming and J lost 11 bases, with 12 bases between them. The germline CDR1 and CDR2 sequences are SGDLS and YYNGEE. The CDR3 has 11 residues. The CDR3 region is CASSSAGPAFF. DNA of the CDR3: TGTGCCAGCAGCTCGGCGGGCCCTGCTTTCTTT.

CDR3 in amino acids: CASSLGAFISSGANVLTF. The CDR3 nucleotides are TGTGCCAGCAGCCTAGGGGCATTTATCAGCTCTGGGGCCAACGTCCTGACTTTC. The chain couples TRBV7-9 to TRBJ2-6, with a tentative D call TRBD1 (5 bases). Germline V lookup: CDR1 SEHNR, CDR2 FQNEAQ (reference sequence). V was trimmed by 5 bases and J by 0 bases, leaving 17 bases between them. The CDR3 covers 18 residues.

This chain joins TRBV5-6 and TRBJ2-7; D not certain. Germline V lookup: CDR1 SGHDT, CDR2 YYEEEE. The length of the CDR3 is 12 residues. Between the trimmed V and J ends, which lost 1 base and 1 base, there was a span of 3 bases. The CDR3 loop is CASSLYSYEQYF. CDR3 DNA: TGTGCCAGCAGCTTGTATTCCTACGAGCAGTACTTC. Looking up the rest from reference TRBV5-6 and TRBJ2-7 gives the full variable domain: DAGVTQSPTHLIKTRGQQVTLRCSPKSGHDTVSWYQQALGQGPQFIFQYYEEEERQRGNFPDRFSGHQFPNYSSELNVNALLLGDSALYLCASSLYSYEQYFGPGTRLTVT.

The chain joins TRBV11-3 to TRBJ1-6; D is undetermined. The germline V gene encodes CDR1 SGHNT and CDR2 YENEEA. This CDR3 spans 13 amino acids. With 5 bases removed from V and 7 bases from J, the gap between germline ends came to 9 bases. CDR3 amino acids: CASSLTVNSPLHF. The CDR3 nucleotides are TGTGCCAGCAGCCTAACGGTGAATTCACCCCTCCACTTT.

In DNA, the CDR3 is TGCAGCTCCCAAAGGCAGGGAACCTATGGCTACACCTTC. This encodes CSSQRQGTYGYTF. The rearrangement links TRBV29-1 to TRBJ1-2; D is possibly TRBD1 (5 bases). Per the germline V gene, CDR1 is SQVTM and CDR2 is ANQGSEA. V lost 8 bases and J 4 bases, leaving 17 bases between the germline ends. The CDR3 contains 13 residues. Full variable domain (missing parts from reference TRBV29-1 and TRBJ1-2): SAVISQKPSRDICQRGTSLTIQCQVDSQVTMMFWYRQQPGQSLTLIATANQGSEATYESGFVIDKFPISRPNLTFSTLTVSNMSPEDSSIYLCSSQRQGTYGYTFGSGTRLTVV.

Concerning this clone: Distinct nucleotide sequences in the sample also encode this CDR3. The rearrangement uses TRBV6-5 and TRBJ1-2, with TRBD1 as a possible D gene (6 bases). There are 13 residues in the CDR3. Germline-derived CDR1 and CDR2 are MNHEY and SVGAGI. V gave up 2 bases and J gave up 4 bases, with 8 bases separating them. The CDR3 DNA sequence: TGTGCCAGCAGTTACGGACAGTCCTATGGCTACACCTTC. Its protein is CASSYGQSYGYTF.

The V gene is TRBV4-2, the J gene TRBJ1-3, with 7 positions matching TRBD1. Trimming removed 0 bases from V and 3 bases from J; junction bases left unmatched: 8. The CDR3 runs to 17 residues. Germline values: CDR1 LGHNA, CDR2 YNFKEQ. The CDR3 protein is CASSQEGEGAIGNTIYF. In DNA, the CDR3 is TGTGCCAGCAGCCAAGAAGGCGAGGGGGCAATTGGAAACACCATATATTTT.

The chain carries TRBV7-2 and TRBJ2-3; possibly TRBD2 for D (7 bases). The CDR3 runs 15 residues. From germline, CDR1 is SGHTA and CDR2 FQGNSA. The V and J ends lost 0 bases and 1 base respectively, with 8 bases between them. The chain's CDR3 is CASSLAGGRTDTQYF. The CDR3 coding sequence is TGTGCCAGCAGCTTAGCGGGGGGGCGCACAGATACGCAGTATTTT. Full variable domain (remainder filled in from reference TRBV7-2 and TRBJ2-3): GAGVSQSPSNKVTEKGKDVELRCDPISGHTALYWYRQSLGQGLEFLIYFQGNSAPDKSGLPSDRFSAERTGGSVSTLTIQRTQQEDSAVYLCASSLAGGRTDTQYFGPGTRLTVL.

The chain couples TRBV2 to TRBJ2-1, with D maybe TRBD2 (5 bases). The CDR3 loop spans 14 amino acids. The V gene's germline CDR1 is SNHLY and CDR2 FYNNEI. Trimming removed 6 bases from V and 9 bases from J, with 18 bases in between. The DNA for the CDR3 is TGTGCCAGCAGCCGGGAACGGGCATTCGGTGAGCAGTTCTTC. Translation gives CASSRERAFGEQFF.

The chain joins TRBV5-1 to TRBJ1-2; 7 nucleotides match TRBD1. This CDR3 region has 14 residues. Germline V gene data show CDR1 as SGHRS and CDR2 as YFSETQ. With 2 bases clipped from V and 4 bases from J, the junction kept 5 bases outside the gene matches. DNA of the CDR3: TGCGCCAGCAGCTTTGACAGGGTTAGCTATGGCTACACCTTC. This gives the protein CASSFDRVSYGYTF.

This clone was seen just once. This rearrangement joins TRBV7-9 to TRBJ2-2; D may be TRBD1 (7 bases). Germline CDR1 and CDR2: SEHNR and FQNEAQ (reference sequence). Trimming left V 5 bases short and J 4 bases short, with 23 bases between. The CDR3 is 18 residues long. Here the CDR3 DNA reads TGTGCCAGCAGCGGTACAGGGGAGGTGAGGGGAGCCACCGGGGAGCTGTTTTTT. This sequence encodes CASSGTGEVRGATGELFF.

V is TRBV2 and J is TRBJ1-5, with D perhaps TRBD1 (5 bases). Trimming pared 0 bases from V and 4 bases from J, leaving 13 bases between. The CDR3 consists of 16 residues. The germline V gene encodes CDR1 SNHLY and CDR2 FYNNEI. In DNA form, the CDR3 reads TGTGCCAGCAGTGAAGCAGACGGGACTGCGAATCAGCCCCAGCATTTT. This encodes CASSEADGTANQPQHF.

The CDR3 sequence: CASSPRGWVNTEAFF. DNA for the CDR3: TGTGCCAGCAGTCCCCGAGGTTGGGTGAACACTGAAGCTTTCTTT. The chain combines TRBV6-1 with TRBJ1-1; D gene unclear. The CDR3 runs to 15 residues. Trimming cost V 5 bases and J 0 bases, with 13 bases left between them. Germline CDR1 is MNHNS and CDR2 is SASEGT.

The rearrangement joins TRBV11-1 to TRBJ1-1; D might be TRBD1 (5 bases). This CDR3 comprises 12 residues. Trimming took off 6 bases at V and 5 bases at J, with 10 bases between the two ends. Germline CDR1 SGHAT, CDR2 FQDESV (reference sequence). Here the CDR3 DNA reads TGTGCCAGCAGGGGACGGGGGACTGAAGCTTTCTTT. Amino acid sequence: CASRGRGTEAFF. The whole variable domain, filled in from reference TRBV11-1 and TRBJ1-1, reads EAEVAQSPRYKITEKSQAVAFWCDPISGHATLYWYRQILGQGPELLVQFQDESVVDDSQLPKDRFSAERLKGVDSTLKIQPAELGDSAMYLCASRGRGTEAFFGQGTRLTVV.

This rearrangement joins TRBV18 to TRBJ1-3; D is ambiguous. Germline V gene lookup returns CDR1 KGHSH and CDR2 LQKENI. The V and J ends lost 0 bases and 4 bases respectively, with 7 bases between them. The CDR3 length is 14 residues. CDR3 sequence: CASSPPVAGNTIYF. DNA of the CDR3: TGTGCCAGCTCACCACCGGTAGCCGGAAACACCATATATTTT.

This clone was seen a single time. The V call is TRBV6-6, the J call TRBJ1-1; 7 positions agree with TRBD1. CDR1 MNHNY and CDR2 SVGAGI come from the germline V gene (reference sequence). CDR3 length equals 14 residues. V lost 6 bases, J lost 2 bases, and 6 bases stayed unmatched. CDR3 coding DNA: TGTGCCAGCAGCAATACAGGGGCAAACACTGAAGCTTTCTTT. Protein: CASSNTGANTEAFF.

This clone was detected a few times. J is TRBJ1-5 and V is TRBV6-1; 7 bases map to TRBD1. Germline-derived CDR1 and CDR2 are MNHNS and SASEGT. The CDR3 loop spans 17 amino acids. With V trimmed by 4 bases and J by 4 bases, 13 bases remained unmatched. The DNA of the CDR3 is TGTGCCAGCAGTGCCCGGCTCCGACAGGGTAAAAATCAGCCCCAGCATTTT. Protein sequence: CASSARLRQGKNQPQHF.

This clone was seen more than once but under ten times. The chain is built from TRBV5-6 and TRBJ2-7; 7 nucleotides agree with TRBD1. Germline V gene lookup returns CDR1 SGHDT and CDR2 YYEEEE. The CDR3 spans 13 residues. The ends lost 3 bases at V and 3 bases at J; junction bases unmatched: 3. The CDR3 DNA reads TGTGCCAGCAGCTGGTCAGGGGGCTACGAGCAGTACTTC. This codes for CASSWSGGYEQYF.

The genes are TRBV5-1 and TRBJ2-2; the D is unclear. This CDR3 has 15 residues. Looked up from germline, CDR1 is SGHRS and CDR2 is YFSETQ. V lost 4 bases and J lost 0, with 10 bases in between. CDR3 nucleotides: TGCGCCAGCAGCCTCACACACGCGAACACCGGGGAGCTGTTTTTT. Translated, it gives CASSLTHANTGELFF.

The sample holds one count of this clone. The chain recombines TRBV4-1 with TRBJ2-3; the match to TRBD2 covers 10 bases. V trimming: 2 bases; J trimming: 6 bases; junction bases outside the gene matches: 8. Germline-derived CDR1 and CDR2 are MGHRA and YSYEKL. This CDR3 comprises 16 residues. The CDR3 nucleotides read TGCGCCAGCAGCCAACCTCTAGCGGGGGTCAGGGATACGCAGTATTTT. This gives the protein CASSQPLAGVRDTQYF.